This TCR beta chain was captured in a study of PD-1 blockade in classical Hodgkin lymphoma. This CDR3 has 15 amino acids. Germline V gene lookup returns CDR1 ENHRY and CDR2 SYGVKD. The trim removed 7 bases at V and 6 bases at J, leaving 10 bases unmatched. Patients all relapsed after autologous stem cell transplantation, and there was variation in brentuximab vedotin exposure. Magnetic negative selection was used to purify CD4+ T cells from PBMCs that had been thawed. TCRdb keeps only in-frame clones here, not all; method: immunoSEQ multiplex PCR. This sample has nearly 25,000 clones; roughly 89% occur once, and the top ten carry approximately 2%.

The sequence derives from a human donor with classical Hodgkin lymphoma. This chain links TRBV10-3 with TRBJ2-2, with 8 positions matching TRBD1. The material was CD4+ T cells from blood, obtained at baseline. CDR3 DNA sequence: TGTGCCATCAAACTAGGACAGGGAGAGTCCGGGGAGCTGTTTTTT. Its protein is CAIKLGQGESGELFF.